The text below deals with one T cell receptor beta chain. Antigen: not known. The use of a sample-barcoded 5' primer and a J-beta primer mix characterized a second PCR of roughly 6 to 11 cycles. TCRdb reprocessed the 5' RACE reads with MiXCR, giving one entry per CDR3 protein. The data show over 600,000 distinct CDR3 sequences, 20% to 25% seen once. The sample is drawn from a study of blood T cells in healthy people across ages. Study-level findings and limits: Diversity of TCR beta per million T cells declined in a roughly linear way with age.

The CDR3 is 13 amino acids. The V end lost 0 bases, the J end lost 4 bases, and 6 bases lay between the germline ends. Per germline, CDR1 SGHAT and CDR2 FQNNGV. The V call is TRBV11-2, the J call TRBJ1-1; D unclear. The sequenced sample was blood. The origin of this receptor is a man in his 70s in good health. Written as DNA, the CDR3 is TGTGCCAGCAGCTTAGACAGTTTCACTGAAGCTTTCTTT. This gives the protein CASSLDSFTEAFF.